Listed below are T cell receptor beta chains from one sample, sequenced in a study of T cell responses to AZD1222 COVID-19 vaccine. Sequenced by immunoSEQ multiplex PCR; TCRdb stores in-frame clones only, minus some. The data contain roughly 100,000 clones, more than 75% of them singletons. The sample here was peripheral blood, taken on day 0 of AZD1222 vaccination. These TCRs come from an adult in good health. Each CDR3 is given with its conserved first and last residue. A D gene is named only where the DNA matches it firmly. Expanded clones are given a class, and other clones once, few, many or no size at all.

J	D	size	V	CDR3	DNA
TRBJ1-1	NA	NA	TRBV18	CASSGDMNTEAFF	TGTGCCAGCTCAGGCGACATGAACACTGAAGCTTTCTTT
TRBJ2-7	NA	NA	TRBV28	CASFSSSSEQYF	TGTGCCAGCTTCTCATCGTCCTCCGAGCAGTACTTC
TRBJ2-3	NA	NA	TRBV18	CASSSLHSTDTQYF	TGTGCCAGCTCATCCCTACATAGCACAGATACGCAGTATTTT
TRBJ1-1	TRBD1	few	TRBV28	CASSSPTGVAFF	TGTGCCAGCAGTTCCCCGACAGGGGTAGCTTTCTTT
TRBJ2-2	TRBD2	NA	TRBV18	CASSTRLAGSAQGELFF	TGTGCCAGCTCAACTCGACTAGCGGGATCCGCCCAGGGGGAGCTGTTTTTT
TRBJ2-1	TRBD2	NA	TRBV18	CASRGASGYNEQFF	TGTGCCAGCCGAGGGGCTAGCGGATACAATGAGCAGTTCTTC
TRBJ2-3	NA	NA	TRBV2	CASSEWRPQYF	TGTGCCAGCAGTGAATGGCGGCCGCAGTATTTT
TRBJ1-1	NA	once	TRBV12-3/TRBV12-4	CASSPVQRVMAFF	TGTGCCAGCAGCCCAGTTCAGCGGGTAATGGCTTTCTTT
TRBJ2-7	NA	NA	TRBV21-1	CASSIPGVAGGPRMEQYF	TGTGCCAGCAGCATCCCCGGAGTAGCGGGAGGCCCTCGAATGGAGCAGTACTTC
TRBJ2-1	NA	once	TRBV7-2	CASSLAGNPRTFF	TGTGCCAGCAGCTTAGCCGGCAACCCCAGGACGTTCTTC
TRBJ2-7	NA	NA	TRBV27	CASSLELRRFDEQYF	TGTGCCAGCAGTTTAGAGTTGCGGCGCTTCGACGAGCAGTACTTC
TRBJ2-3	TRBD2	NA	TRBV5-5	CASSPRLAGHTDTQYF	TGTGCCAGCAGCCCCCGCCTAGCGGGGCACACAGATACGCAGTATTTT
TRBJ2-3	NA	NA	TRBV18	CASSPGGADTQYF	TGTGCCAGCTCACCCGGCGGTGCGGATACGCAGTATTTT
TRBJ2-1	TRBD1	NA	TRBV9	CASSGWTGTFF	TGTGCCAGCAGCGGATGGACAGGGACGTTCTTC
TRBJ2-7	TRBD2	NA	TRBV19	CASSNGLASTEQYF	TGTGCCAGTAGTAATGGACTAGCCTCAACCGAGCAGTACTTC
TRBJ2-7	TRBD1	NA	TRBV10-3	CAISERDRSSYEQYF	TGTGCCATCAGTGAGAGGGACAGGTCTTCCTACGAGCAGTACTTC
TRBJ2-2	NA	few	TRBV6-2/TRBV6-3	CASSAGSHTGELFF	TGTGCCAGCAGCGCGGGCTCCCACACCGGGGAGCTGTTTTTT
TRBJ1-6	NA	NA	TRBV19	CASIAGLNSPLHF	TGTGCCAGTATCGCAGGGCTTAATTCACCCCTCCACTTT